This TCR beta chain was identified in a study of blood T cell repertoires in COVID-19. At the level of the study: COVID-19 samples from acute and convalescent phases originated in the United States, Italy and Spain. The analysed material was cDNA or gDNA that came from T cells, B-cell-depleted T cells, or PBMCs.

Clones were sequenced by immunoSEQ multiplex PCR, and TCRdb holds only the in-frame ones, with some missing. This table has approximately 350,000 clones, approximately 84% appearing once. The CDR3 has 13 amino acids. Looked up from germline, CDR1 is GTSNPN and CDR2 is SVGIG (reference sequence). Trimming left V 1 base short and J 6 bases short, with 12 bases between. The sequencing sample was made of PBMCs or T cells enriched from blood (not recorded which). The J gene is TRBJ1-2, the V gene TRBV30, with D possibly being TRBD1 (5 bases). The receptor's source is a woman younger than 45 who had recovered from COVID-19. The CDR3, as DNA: TGTGCCTGGAGTGGGGGTCAGGGAAATGGCTACACCTTC. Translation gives CAWSGGQGNGYTF.